A single sample gave rise to the 28 T cell receptor beta chains below, sequenced in a study of shared clonotypes between healthy human individuals. Positive CCR7 selection of CD45RO-negative cells yielded the naive CD8 cells, and terminally differentiated effector memory CD45RA+ cells were excluded. TCRdb's table, derived via immunoSEQ multiplex PCR, lists solely in-frame clones and lacks some. This repertoire shows about 2.1 million clones, over 85% found once; its top ten account for around 1.7%. The material sequenced was naive CD8+ T cells from PBMCs. The receptor set was obtained from a man between 18 and 29 years old in good health. Some clones in this sample may be carry-over from other donors' samples.

The chain joins TRBV7-9 to TRBJ1-3, with a weak D call TRBD1 (5 bases). The CDR3 runs 15 residues. The V end was cut by 1 base, the J end by 0 bases, with 7 bases between. Looked up from germline, CDR1 is SEHNR and CDR2 is FQNEAQ (reference sequence). CDR3 amino acids: CASSLVGLSGNTIYF. The CDR3 coding sequence is TGTGCCAGCAGCTTAGTGGGGCTCTCTGGAAACACCATATATTTT.

V gene TRBV7-9 combines with J gene TRBJ2-1; TRBD2 matches 15 bases. This CDR3 has 18 amino acids. V gave up 4 bases and J gave up 6 bases; unmatched junction bases: 10. CDR1 is SEHNR, CDR2 FQNEAQ, per germline (reference sequence). The CDR3 DNA is TGTGCCAGCAGCTCCGGACTAGCGGGAGGGCCAGGGATCAATGAGCAGTTCTTC. The encoded protein is CASSSGLAGGPGINEQFF.

This chain uses TRBV20-1 with TRBJ2-7, with a weak D call TRBD1 (6 bases). The CDR3 is 10 amino acids. V was cut by 2 bases and J by 7 bases, with 6 bases left in between. Germline CDR1 and CDR2: DFQATT and SNEGSKA (reference sequence). In nucleotides, the CDR3 is TGCAGTGCTAGAAGGGGGGAGCAGTACTTC. Translated, it gives CSARRGEQYF.

This clone was observed once. The chain carries TRBV15 and TRBJ1-2; 7 bases align to TRBD1. Trimming cost V 0 bases and J 6 bases; bases outside gene matches: 7. The CDR3 runs to 15 residues. From germline, CDR1 is LNHNV and CDR2 YYDKDF (reference sequence). The DNA for the CDR3 is TGTGCCACCAGCAGAGACCCCGGACAGGCGAATGGCTACACCTTC. It yields the protein CATSRDPGQANGYTF.

The genes are TRBV5-1 and TRBJ2-7; unclear D gene. V was clipped by 0 bases and J by 5 bases, with 12 bases between them. This CDR3 region has 14 residues. Germline V CDR1 and CDR2: SGHRS, YFSETQ. The CDR3 DNA reads TGCGCCAGCAGCTTGGTTGTGGGCGTGAACGAGCAGTACTTC. It is translated as CASSLVVGVNEQYF. Based on the CDR3 plus reference TRBV5-1 and TRBJ2-7, the full variable domain is KAGVTQTPRYLIKTRGQQVTLSCSPISGHRSVSWYQQTPGQGLQFLFEYFSETQRNKGNFPGRFSGRQFSNSRSEMNVSTLELGDSALYLCASSLVVGVNEQYFGPGTRLTVT.

The chain links TRBV20-1 to TRBJ1-1; 7 bases are shared with TRBD1. Germline loops: CDR1 DFQATT, CDR2 SNEGSKA (reference sequence). V gave up 8 bases and J gave up 6 bases; unmatched junction bases: 6. The CDR3 length is 11 residues. CDR3 DNA: TGCAGTCACGAGGGGGCCCCTGAAGCTTTCTTT. It translates to CSHEGAPEAFF.

The rearrangement joins TRBV4-3 to TRBJ2-3, with no clear D. The CDR3 extends over 15 amino acids. Germline V gives CDR1 LGHNA, CDR2 YSLEER. Trimming removed 0 bases at V and 1 base at J, with 8 bases between. The CDR3 DNA reads TGCGCCAGCAGCCAAGACTGGCCAGGCACAGATACGCAGTATTTT. Its translation: CASSQDWPGTDTQYF.

J is TRBJ2-5 and V is TRBV5-1; 12 nucleotides match TRBD1. This CDR3 comprises 15 residues. V gave up 4 bases and J gave up 5 bases; unmatched junction bases: 6. Germline V gene data show CDR1 as SGHRS and CDR2 as YFSETQ. CDR3 in amino acids: CASSTGQGALETQYF. In nucleotides, the CDR3 is TGCGCCAGCAGCACGGGACAGGGGGCTTTGGAGACCCAGTACTTC.

This rearrangement joins TRBV27 to TRBJ1-5; D might be TRBD1 (6 bases). The germline CDR1 and CDR2 sequences are MNHEY and SMNVEV (reference sequence). The CDR3 sequence is 15 residues long. V lost 2 bases and J 3 bases, leaving 11 bases between the germline ends. CDR3 in DNA: TGTGCCAGCAGTTTAGGGCAGGGGAACAATCAGCCCCAGCATTTT. This translates into CASSLGQGNNQPQHF.

V and J are TRBV27 and TRBJ2-7; 8 positions match TRBD1. In germline, CDR1 is MNHEY, CDR2 SMNVEV (reference sequence). V dropped 6 bases and J dropped 3; count of bases not matched to a gene: 10. The CDR3 is made up of 15 amino acids. CDR3 loop: CASRAVGTGNYEQYF. CDR3 sequence (DNA): TGTGCCAGCAGGGCGGTAGGGACAGGCAACTACGAGCAGTACTTC.

The V and J genes are TRBV19 and TRBJ2-7; D possibly corresponds to TRBD1 (5 bases). The CDR3 is 14 amino acids. CDR1 LNHDA and CDR2 SQIVND come from the germline V gene (reference sequence). V lost 3 bases, J lost 1 base, and 10 bases lay in between. The CDR3 loop reads CASSMKTESYEQYF. The CDR3 DNA follows: TGTGCCAGTAGTATGAAGACAGAATCCTACGAGCAGTACTTC.

With regard to this clone: Other DNA sequences of this sample code for an identical CDR3. The chain combines TRBV11-2 with TRBJ2-3; 9 bases are a match to TRBD2. The germline V gene has CDR1 SGHAT and CDR2 FQNNGV. This CDR3 is built from 15 residues. V shed 2 bases, J shed 1 base, and the junction held 1 base outside the gene matches. As DNA, the CDR3 is TGTGCCAGCAGCTTACTAGCGGGACGCACAGATACGCAGTATTTT. This gives the protein CASSLLAGRTDTQYF. Looking up the rest from reference TRBV11-2 and TRBJ2-3 gives the full variable domain: EAGVAQSPRYKIIEKRQSVAFWCNPISGHATLYWYQQILGQGPKLLIQFQNNGVVDDSQLPKDRFSAERLKGVDSTLKIQPAKLEDSAVYLCASSLLAGRTDTQYFGPGTRLTVL.

The rearrangement links TRBV9 to TRBJ1-6; D gene ambiguous. V lost 0 bases, J lost 5 bases, and 12 bases lay in between. Germline V gene sequence: CDR1 SGDLS, CDR2 YYNGEE. This CDR3 contains 16 residues. CDR3 residues: CASSVDAGPHNSPLHF. The DNA of the CDR3 is TGTGCCAGCAGCGTAGACGCAGGCCCACATAATTCACCCCTCCACTTT.

The chain joins TRBV7-9 to TRBJ2-3; D is perhaps TRBD1 or TRBD2 (6 bases each). Germline-derived CDR1 and CDR2 are SEHNR and FQNEAQ (reference sequence). The germline V and J ends were trimmed by 5 bases and 1 base, with 19 bases remaining between them. The CDR3 is made up of 17 amino acids. The CDR3 sequence is CASSEYREWGGTDTQYF. CDR3 coding DNA: TGTGCCAGCAGCGAATACAGGGAATGGGGGGGCACAGATACGCAGTATTTT.

Points on this clone: The sample carries other DNA sequences with the same CDR3. The chain recombines TRBV27 with TRBJ2-1, with D possibly being TRBD2 (5 bases). V was cut by 6 bases and J by 6 bases, with 9 bases left in between. The germline gives CDR1 MNHEY, CDR2 SMNVEV (reference sequence). The CDR3 has 12 residues. CDR3 protein: CASSLGSNEQFF. The CDR3 coding sequence is TGTGCCAGCAGCCTGGGGAGCAATGAGCAGTTCTTC.

This chain joins TRBV15 and TRBJ1-1; the D gene is possibly TRBD1 (5 bases). Germline CDR1 is LNHNV and CDR2 is YYDKDF (reference sequence). The V end lost 0 bases, the J end lost 0 bases, and 8 bases lay between the germline ends. The CDR3 length is 15 residues. The CDR3 loop reads CATSRDGGVNTEAFF. The CDR3 DNA reads as TGTGCCACCAGCAGAGACGGGGGGGTGAACACTGAAGCTTTCTTT.

This chain's CDR3 is CASKPDRDTEAFF. The CDR3 DNA reads as TGCGCCAGCAAACCCGACAGGGACACTGAAGCTTTCTTT. The chain uses TRBV10-1 and TRBJ1-1; the match to TRBD1 covers 7 bases. Losses at the gene ends were 7 bases for V and 3 bases for J; bases not matched to a gene: 5. The CDR3 spans 13 residues. CDR1 and CDR2 from the germline V gene are WNHNN and SYGVQD (reference sequence).

The V and J genes are TRBV5-1 and TRBJ2-7; a possible D gene is TRBD1 (5 bases). V lost 5 bases and J lost 3, with 15 bases in between. This CDR3 contains 14 residues. From germline, CDR1 is SGHRS and CDR2 YFSETQ. Here the CDR3 DNA reads TGCGCCAGCAGGGGGCCGGACATAGACTACGAGCAGTACTTC. As protein: CASRGPDIDYEQYF.

The chain uses TRBV19 and TRBJ2-7; 7 bases align to TRBD1. Germline lookup yields CDR1 LNHDA and CDR2 SQIVND (reference sequence). V shed 4 bases and J 2 bases; nucleotides not matched to a gene: 8. The CDR3 consists of 15 residues. In DNA, the CDR3 is TGTGCCAGTAGTACGACAGGGTTCGCCGCCTACGAGCAGTACTTC. Residues: CASSTTGFAAYEQYF. The full variable domain, rest sourced from reference TRBV19 and TRBJ2-7, is DGGITQSPKYLFRKEGQNVTLSCEQNLNHDAMYWYRQDPGQGLRLIYYSQIVNDFQKGDIAEGYSVSREKKESFPLTVTSAQKNPTAFYLCASSTTGFAAYEQYFGPGTRLTVT.

As to this clone: The sample holds other DNA sequences that translate to the same CDR3. J is TRBJ1-5 and V is TRBV15; D is unclear. The V gene's germline CDR1 is LNHNV and CDR2 YYDKDF (reference sequence). V was pared by 8 bases and J by 0 bases, with 5 bases between. This CDR3 region has 12 residues. The CDR3 reads CATGHSNQPQHF. The CDR3 DNA is TGTGCCACCGGTCATAGCAATCAGCCCCAGCATTTT.

The chain is built from TRBV5-4 and TRBJ2-7, with a weak D call TRBD2 (6 bases). The CDR3 is made up of 13 amino acids. V was pared by 4 bases and J by 4 bases, with 12 bases between. In germline, CDR1 is SGHNT, CDR2 YYREEE (reference sequence). The DNA for the CDR3 is TGTGCCAGCAGCCCGGGCGGGGTGTACGAGCAGTACTTC. This encodes CASSPGGVYEQYF. Drawing the rest from reference TRBV5-4 and TRBJ2-7, the complete variable domain is ETGVTQSPTHLIKTRGQQVTLRCSSQSGHNTVSWYQQALGQGPQFIFQYYREEENGRGNFPPRFSGLQFPNYSSELNVNALELDDSALYLCASSPGGVYEQYFGPGTRLTVT.

This sequence joins TRBV15 and TRBJ2-1, with 9 bases identical to TRBD2. The V gene's germline CDR1 is LNHNV and CDR2 YYDKDF (reference sequence). CDR3 size: 17 residues. V lost 4 bases to trimming and J lost 1 base; unmatched junction nucleotides: 8. As DNA, the CDR3 is TGTGCCACCAGCACTCGTCGGACTAGCGAGTCCTACAATGAGCAGTTCTTC. It codes for CATSTRRTSESYNEQFF.

The rearrangement joins TRBV4-3 to TRBJ1-1; tentatively, D is TRBD1 (5 bases). Germline loops: CDR1 LGHNA, CDR2 YSLEER. The CDR3 is 18 amino acids. V gave up 0 bases and J gave up 1 base, with 18 bases separating them. The CDR3 loop reads CASSQEQAPGRSNTEAFF. The CDR3 DNA sequence: TGCGCCAGCAGCCAAGAACAGGCTCCGGGACGGTCGAACACTGAAGCTTTCTTT.

This chain links TRBV12-5 with TRBJ1-3, with TRBD1 matching over 8 bases. Germline lookup yields CDR1 LGHNT and CDR2 FRNRAP. V dropped 4 bases and J dropped 1; count of bases not matched to a gene: 15. This CDR3 is 19 amino acids long. The CDR3 here is CASGWDLSRDRRSGNTIYF. Written as DNA, the CDR3 is TGTGCTAGTGGTTGGGACCTGTCCCGGGACAGGCGATCTGGAAACACCATATATTTT.

This clone was observed once. The CDR3 region has the DNA TGTGCCAGCAGTCTCGGACTAGCGGGAGGTATGAATGAGCAGTTCTTC. Translation: CASSLGLAGGMNEQFF. The chain employs TRBV28 and TRBJ2-1; 14 nucleotides agree with TRBD2. Germline V gene data show CDR1 as MDHEN and CDR2 as SYDVKM. The CDR3 runs to 16 residues. The junction had 7 bases not matched to a gene; V was cut back by 5 bases and J by 7 bases.

V gene TRBV18 combines with J gene TRBJ2-2; 10 bases match TRBD2. The CDR3 totals 16 residues. The germline V gene encodes CDR1 KGHSH and CDR2 LQKENI. The V and J ends lost 8 bases and 7 bases, in that order; junction bases with no gene match: 13. CDR3 loop: CASPGGLAGEGGELFF. The CDR3 nucleotides read TGTGCCAGCCCCGGAGGGCTAGCGGGAGAAGGCGGGGAGCTGTTTTTT.

The chain combines TRBV19 with TRBJ1-2; tentatively, D is TRBD1 (5 bases). V lost 1 base to trimming and J lost 2 bases, with 8 bases between them. Germline V gene lookup returns CDR1 LNHDA and CDR2 SQIVND (reference sequence). The CDR3 is 14 amino acids. The CDR3 sequence: CASSIAGSNYGYTF. In DNA, the CDR3 is TGTGCCAGTAGTATAGCAGGGTCAAACTATGGCTACACCTTC.

CDR3 bases: TGTGCCAGCAGGGGGGACTCTCCTGAGCAGTTCTTC. Residues: CASRGDSPEQFF. The V call is TRBV9, the J call TRBJ2-1, with a weak D call TRBD2 (6 bases). The CDR3 totals 12 residues. Trimming removed 5 bases at V and 9 bases at J, with 12 bases between. Germline CDR1 and CDR2: SGDLS and YYNGEE.